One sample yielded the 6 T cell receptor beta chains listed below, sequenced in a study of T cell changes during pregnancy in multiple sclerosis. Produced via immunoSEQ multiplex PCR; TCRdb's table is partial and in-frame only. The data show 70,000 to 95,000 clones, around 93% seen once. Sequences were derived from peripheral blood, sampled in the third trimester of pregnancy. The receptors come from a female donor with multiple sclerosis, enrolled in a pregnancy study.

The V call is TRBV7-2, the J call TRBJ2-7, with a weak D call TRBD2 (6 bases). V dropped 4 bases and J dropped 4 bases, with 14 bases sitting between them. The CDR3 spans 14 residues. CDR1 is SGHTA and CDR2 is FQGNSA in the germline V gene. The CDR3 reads CASSSDRTNYEQYF. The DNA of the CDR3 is TGTGCCAGCAGCTCAGATCGGACTAATTACGAGCAGTACTTC.

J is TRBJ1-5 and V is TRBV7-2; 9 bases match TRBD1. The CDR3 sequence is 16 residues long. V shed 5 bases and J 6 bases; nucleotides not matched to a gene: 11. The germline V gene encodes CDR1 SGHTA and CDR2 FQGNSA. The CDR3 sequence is CASSTGGRGHSQPQHF. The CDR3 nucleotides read TGTGCCAGCAGCACAGGGGGCCGGGGACATAGTCAGCCCCAGCATTTT.

CDR3: CSAAPGQGFYGYTF. CDR3 nucleotide sequence: TGCAGCGCGGCCCCTGGACAGGGTTTTTATGGCTACACCTTC. The chain carries TRBV29-1 and TRBJ1-2; 8 bases fit TRBD1. Germline values: CDR1 SQVTM, CDR2 ANQGSEA. The CDR3 runs 14 residues. Unmatched junction bases numbered 12, after V lost 7 bases and J lost 5 bases.

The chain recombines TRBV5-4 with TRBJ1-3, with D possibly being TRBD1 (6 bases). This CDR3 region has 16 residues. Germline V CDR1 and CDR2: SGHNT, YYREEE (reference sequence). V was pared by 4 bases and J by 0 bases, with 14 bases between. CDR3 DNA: TGTGCCAGCAGCAACTCCACAGGGCGCTCTGGAAACACCATATATTTT. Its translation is CASSNSTGRSGNTIYF.

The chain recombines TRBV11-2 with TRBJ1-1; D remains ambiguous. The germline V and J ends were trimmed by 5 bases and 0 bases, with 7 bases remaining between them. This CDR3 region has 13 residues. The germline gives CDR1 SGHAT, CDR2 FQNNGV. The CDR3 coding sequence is TGTGCCAGCAGCCTAAACGTGAACACTGAAGCTTTCTTT. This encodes CASSLNVNTEAFF. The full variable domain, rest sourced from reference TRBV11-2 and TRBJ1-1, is EAGVAQSPRYKIIEKRQSVAFWCNPISGHATLYWYQQILGQGPKLLIQFQNNGVVDDSQLPKDRFSAERLKGVDSTLKIQPAKLEDSAVYLCASSLNVNTEAFFGQGTRLTVV.

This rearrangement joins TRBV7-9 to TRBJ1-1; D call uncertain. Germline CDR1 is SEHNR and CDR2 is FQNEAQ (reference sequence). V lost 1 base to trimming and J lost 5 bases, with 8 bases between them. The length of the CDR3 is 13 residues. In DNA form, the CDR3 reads TGTGCCAGCAGCTTAGGGCCGCTTACTGAAGCTTTCTTT. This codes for CASSLGPLTEAFF.